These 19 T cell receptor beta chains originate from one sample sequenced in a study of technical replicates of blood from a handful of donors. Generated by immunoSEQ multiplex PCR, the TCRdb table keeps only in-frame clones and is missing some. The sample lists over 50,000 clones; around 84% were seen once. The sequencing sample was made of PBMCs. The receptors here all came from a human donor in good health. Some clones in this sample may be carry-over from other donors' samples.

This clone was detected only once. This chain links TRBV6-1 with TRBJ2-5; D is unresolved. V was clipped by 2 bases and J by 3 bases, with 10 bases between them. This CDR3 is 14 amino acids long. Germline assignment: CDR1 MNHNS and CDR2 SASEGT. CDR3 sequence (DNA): TGTGCCAGCAGTGAAATCAGGAATGAAGAGACCCAGTACTTC. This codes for CASSEIRNEETQYF.

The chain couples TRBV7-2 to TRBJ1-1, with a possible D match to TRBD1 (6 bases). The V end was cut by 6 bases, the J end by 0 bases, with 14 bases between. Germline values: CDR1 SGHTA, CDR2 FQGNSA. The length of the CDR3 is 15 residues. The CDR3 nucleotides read TGTGCCAGCAGGCGAGGGGGAATCATGAACACTGAAGCTTTCTTT. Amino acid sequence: CASRRGGIMNTEAFF.

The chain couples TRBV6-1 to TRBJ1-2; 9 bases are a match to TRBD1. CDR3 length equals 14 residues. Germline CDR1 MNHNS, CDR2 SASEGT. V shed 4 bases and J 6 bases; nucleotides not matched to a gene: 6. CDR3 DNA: TGTGCCAGCAGTGGCAAGACAGGGGGGAATGGCTACACCTTC. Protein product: CASSGKTGGNGYTF.

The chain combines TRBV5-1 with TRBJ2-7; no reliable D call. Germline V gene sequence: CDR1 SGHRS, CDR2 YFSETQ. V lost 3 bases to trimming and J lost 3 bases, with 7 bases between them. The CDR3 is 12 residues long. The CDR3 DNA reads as TGCGCCAGCAGCTCCAACAGCTACGAGCAGTACTTC. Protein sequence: CASSSNSYEQYF.

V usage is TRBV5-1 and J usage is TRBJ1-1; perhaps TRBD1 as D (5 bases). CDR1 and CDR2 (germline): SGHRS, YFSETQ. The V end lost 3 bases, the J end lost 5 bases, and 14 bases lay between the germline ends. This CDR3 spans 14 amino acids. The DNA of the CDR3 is TGCGCCAGCAGCTCCGGGACTCGGAGGACTGAAGCTTTCTTT. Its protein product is CASSSGTRRTEAFF.

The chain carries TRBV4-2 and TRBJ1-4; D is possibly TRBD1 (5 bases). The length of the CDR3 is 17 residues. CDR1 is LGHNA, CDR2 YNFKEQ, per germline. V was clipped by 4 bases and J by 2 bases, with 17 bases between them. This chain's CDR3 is CASSPMERGRTNEKLFF. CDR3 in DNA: TGTGCCAGCAGCCCTATGGAAAGGGGTAGGACTAATGAAAAACTGTTTTTT.

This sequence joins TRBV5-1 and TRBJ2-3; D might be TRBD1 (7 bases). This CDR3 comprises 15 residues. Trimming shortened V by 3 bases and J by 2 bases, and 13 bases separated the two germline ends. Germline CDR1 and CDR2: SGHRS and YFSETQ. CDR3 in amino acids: CASSSGDRNTDTQYF. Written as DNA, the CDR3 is TGCGCCAGCAGCTCGGGGGACAGAAACACAGATACGCAGTATTTT.

The CDR3 DNA reads TGTGCCAGCAGTAGTAAGGGGCGTGGGGACTACGAGCAGTACTTC. This codes for CASSSKGRGDYEQYF. The chain links TRBV6-1 to TRBJ2-7; D may be TRBD1 (5 bases). Trimming removed 5 bases from V and 3 bases from J, with 17 bases in between. Germline values: CDR1 MNHNS, CDR2 SASEGT. The CDR3 contains 15 residues.

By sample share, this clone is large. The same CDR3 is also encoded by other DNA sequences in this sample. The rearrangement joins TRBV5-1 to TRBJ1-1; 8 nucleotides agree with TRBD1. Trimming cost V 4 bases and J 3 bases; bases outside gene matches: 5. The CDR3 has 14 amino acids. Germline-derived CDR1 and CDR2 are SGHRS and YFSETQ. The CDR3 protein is CASSPAGGYTEAFF. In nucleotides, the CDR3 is TGCGCCAGCAGCCCGGCAGGGGGCTACACTGAAGCTTTCTTT.

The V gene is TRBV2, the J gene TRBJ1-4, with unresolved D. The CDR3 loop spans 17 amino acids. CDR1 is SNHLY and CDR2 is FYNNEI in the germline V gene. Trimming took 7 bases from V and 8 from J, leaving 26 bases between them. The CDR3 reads CASKRAPVMLEPEKLFF. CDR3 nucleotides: TGTGCCAGCAAGCGGGCCCCGGTAATGTTAGAGCCGGAAAAACTGTTTTTT. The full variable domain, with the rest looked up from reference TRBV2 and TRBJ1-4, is EPEVTQTPSHQVTQMGQEVILRCVPISNHLYFYWYRQILGQKVEFLVSFYNNEISEKSEIFDDQFSVERPDGSNFTLKIRSTKLEDSAMYFCASKRAPVMLEPEKLFFGSGTQLSVL.

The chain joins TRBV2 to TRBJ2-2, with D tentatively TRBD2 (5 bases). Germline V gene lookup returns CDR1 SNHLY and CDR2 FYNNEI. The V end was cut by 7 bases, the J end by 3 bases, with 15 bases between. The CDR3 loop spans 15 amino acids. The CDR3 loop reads CASIPGEIYTGELFF. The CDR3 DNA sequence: TGTGCCAGCATTCCCGGGGAGATTTACACCGGGGAGCTGTTTTTT.

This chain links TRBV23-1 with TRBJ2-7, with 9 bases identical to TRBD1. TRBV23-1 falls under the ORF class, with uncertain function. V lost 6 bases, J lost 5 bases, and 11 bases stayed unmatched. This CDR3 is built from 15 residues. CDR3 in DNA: TGCGCCAGCAGCCTGGACAGGGGAGGTAAGAACGAGCAGTACTTC. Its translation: CASSLDRGGKNEQYF.

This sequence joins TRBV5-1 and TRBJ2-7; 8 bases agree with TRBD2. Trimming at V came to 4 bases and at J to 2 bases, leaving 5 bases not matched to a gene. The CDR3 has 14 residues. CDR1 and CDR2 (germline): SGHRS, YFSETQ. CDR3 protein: CASSPDSGTYEQYF. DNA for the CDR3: TGCGCCAGCAGCCCAGATAGCGGGACCTACGAGCAGTACTTC. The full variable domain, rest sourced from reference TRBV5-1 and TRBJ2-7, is KAGVTQTPRYLIKTRGQQVTLSCSPISGHRSVSWYQQTPGQGLQFLFEYFSETQRNKGNFPGRFSGRQFSNSRSEMNVSTLELGDSALYLCASSPDSGTYEQYFGPGTRLTVT.

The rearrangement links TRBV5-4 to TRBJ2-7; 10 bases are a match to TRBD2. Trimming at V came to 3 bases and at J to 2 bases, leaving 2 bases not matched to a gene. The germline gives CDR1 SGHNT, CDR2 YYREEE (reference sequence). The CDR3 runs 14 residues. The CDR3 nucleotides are TGTGCCAGCAGCTCTGGACTAGCGGCCTACGAGCAGTACTTC. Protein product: CASSSGLAAYEQYF.

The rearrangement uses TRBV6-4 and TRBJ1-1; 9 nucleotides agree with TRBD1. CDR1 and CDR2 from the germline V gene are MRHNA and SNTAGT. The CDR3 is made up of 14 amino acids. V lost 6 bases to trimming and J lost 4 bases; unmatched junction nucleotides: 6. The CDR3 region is CASSPTGGSTEAFF. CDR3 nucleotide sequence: TGTGCCAGCAGCCCGACAGGGGGTAGCACTGAAGCTTTCTTT.

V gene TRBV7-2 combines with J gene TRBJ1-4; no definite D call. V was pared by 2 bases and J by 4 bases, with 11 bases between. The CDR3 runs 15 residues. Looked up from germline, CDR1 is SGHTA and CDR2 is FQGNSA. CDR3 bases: TGTGCCAGCAGCTTACAGAGGGCAAGTAATGAAAAACTGTTTTTT. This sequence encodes CASSLQRASNEKLFF.

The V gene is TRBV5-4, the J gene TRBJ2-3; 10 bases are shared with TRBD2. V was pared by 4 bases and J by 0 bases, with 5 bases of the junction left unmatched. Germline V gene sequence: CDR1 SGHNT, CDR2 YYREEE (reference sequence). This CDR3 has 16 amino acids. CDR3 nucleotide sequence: TGTGCCAGCAGCACGGGACTAGCGCTAAGCACAGATACGCAGTATTTT. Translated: CASSTGLALSTDTQYF.

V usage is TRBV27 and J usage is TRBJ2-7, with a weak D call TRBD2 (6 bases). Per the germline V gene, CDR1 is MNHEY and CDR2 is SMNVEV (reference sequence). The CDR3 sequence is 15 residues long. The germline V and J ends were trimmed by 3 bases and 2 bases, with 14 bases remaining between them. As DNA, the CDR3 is TGTGCCAGCAGTTTTCGGCAGGGAGGACCCTACGAGCAGTACTTC. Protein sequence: CASSFRQGGPYEQYF.

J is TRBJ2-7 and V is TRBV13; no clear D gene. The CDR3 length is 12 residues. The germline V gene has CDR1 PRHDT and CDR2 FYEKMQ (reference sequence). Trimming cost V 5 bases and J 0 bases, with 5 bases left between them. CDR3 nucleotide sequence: TGTGCCAGCAGCCTGTCCTCCTACGAGCAGTACTTC. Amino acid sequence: CASSLSSYEQYF.